The T cell receptor beta chain described here comes from a study of graft-versus-host responses after intestinal transplantation (dated by TCRdb to about 2021). With respect to the entire study: The transplants that recipients got were multivisceral, liver-intestinal, or isolated intestinal. Anti-thymocyte globulin induction was given to all recipients, followed by maintenance tacrolimus and steroids for approximately three years. Bulk TCR-beta CDR3 sequencing was used to track graft-versus-host and host-versus-graft alloreactive T cell clones in the graft, circulation and bone marrow after intestinal transplantation. The cohort enrolled 20 to 30 intestinal transplant recipients including one retransplant, and a few patients lacking pretransplant specimens were excluded. To identify alloreactive clones, pre-transplant mixed lymphocyte reaction products were sequenced and compared with unstimulated pre-transplant donor and recipient T cells. A peak of at least 4% donor T cells among recipient peripheral blood mononuclear cells was the definition used for donor T cell macrochimerism. Samples from a few later patients were sequenced in-house on an Illumina MiSeq with MiXCR processing rather than by the commercial service.

The sample's time point, from its label and the paper: cells obtained before transplantation from donor or recipient. CD3+CD4+ and CD3+CD8+ populations were FACS-sorted from unstimulated pre-transplant donor and recipient cells taken from spleen or lymph nodes. From the cysteine up to the phenylalanine, the CDR3 has a length of 14 residues. The entry retains the CDR3 DNA only, 42 bases that are in frame from base 1. Trimming costs V 7 bases and J 2 bases, and their ends lie 11 bases apart. The germline V gene (reference sequence) sets CDR1 to LNHDA and CDR2 to SQIVND. To prepare the library, the immunoSEQ multiplex PCR assay was applied. For most patients, genomic DNA was isolated with the Qiagen DNeasy Blood and Tissue Kit and sent frozen to Adaptive Biotechnologies for TCR sequencing. For most patients, high-throughput TCR-beta CDR3 sequencing of genomic DNA was performed by Adaptive Biotechnologies. The paper's processing steps were these. TCR sequencing data were retrieved from Adaptive's ImmunoSEQ software for roughly 20 patients, whereas a few other patients were processed with MiXCR and VDJtools. CD4 versus CD8 sorting errors were corrected by removing sequences found in both subsets at a frequency ratio below 5:1. Because the origin of CDR3 nucleotide sequences shared between donor and recipient could not be assigned, those sequences were removed. To be classed as alloreactive, a clone needed at least 2-fold expansion over unstimulated cells and a minimum CFSE-low frequency of 0.002% (template counts) or 0.001% (read counts). Mappable clones were those detected in sequenced pre-transplant spleen, lymph node, or MLR CFSE-low populations of the donor or recipient. Cumulative frequency of alloreactive clones was calculated as a percentage of all sequences weighted by copy number. Drawn from immuneACCESS, this table holds only the in-frame rearrangements with V and J called that TCRdb kept. Clones are partly lost; checked studies trace under half to an unresolved V gene and leave the rest unexplained. V and J calls and clone size follow that table, whereas D and trimming were derived from the DNA. This sample has 84,000 or so clones in its table, and more than 90% of those were observed once. The top ten hold approximately 0.3% of the sample.

Broader findings and caveats from the paper: GvH clones were found in recipient bone marrow, and some of the GvH clones appeared earlier in ileal mucosa or blood, which is consistent with an intestinal mucosal origin. Conclusions were limited by the relatively low number and heterogeneity of intestinal transplant patients. High GvH to HvG T cell clonal ratios were observed in the allografts of patients with donor T cell macrochimerism. Early after transplant, peak levels of circulating GvH clones were associated with declines in HvG clones.

This clone was detected only once. Its binding antigen is unknown. No much larger clone is present one base from it, and per-base qualities are unavailable. Sample: unstimulated CD4+ T cells sorted from spleen or lymph node cells, taken before intestinal transplant. The sequence was collected from a human donor who received an intestinal transplant. Rearrangement joined TRBV19 to TRBJ2-2; a tentative D call is TRBD1 (6 bases match). The nucleotide sequence reads TGTGCCAGTACCAAGGGACAAAACACCGGGGAGCTGTTTTTT. It specifies CASTKGQNTGELFF.